Shown below are 30 T cell receptor beta chains from a single sample sequenced in a study of shared clonotypes between healthy human individuals. The method was immunoSEQ multiplex PCR; TCRdb's version includes in-frame clones alone and lacks a portion of them. The table shows over 2 million clones, with around 92% occurring only once. Sequenced material: naive CD4+ T cells from PBMCs. Subset meaning: CD45RA+ positively selected. Every receptor here comes from a man between 18 and 35 years old in good health. Some clones in this sample may be carry-over from other donors' samples.

The chain links TRBV9 to TRBJ1-3; D is uncertain. Looked up from germline, CDR1 is SGDLS and CDR2 is YYNGEE. The CDR3 loop spans 15 amino acids. Trimming cost V 3 bases and J 0 bases, with 10 bases left between them. CDR3 coding DNA: TGTGCCAGCAGCGGATACGGAATCTCTGGAAACACCATATATTTT. The encoded protein is CASSGYGISGNTIYF.

This chain uses TRBV6-4 with TRBJ2-7; either TRBD1 or TRBD2 may supply D (6 bases each). Germline values: CDR1 MRHNA, CDR2 SNTAGT. Deletions cut 0 bases from V and 3 bases from J, with 15 bases between. The CDR3 has 16 residues. In DNA, the CDR3 is TGTGCCAGCAGTGACTCGATGCGGGGACATTACTACGAGCAGTACTTC. This gives the protein CASSDSMRGHYYEQYF.

The genes are TRBV7-9 and TRBJ1-1, with 8 bases aligning to TRBD1. The CDR3 totals 14 residues. Trimming took 3 bases from V and 5 from J; bases not matched to a gene: 5. Germline values: CDR1 SEHNR, CDR2 FQNEAQ (reference sequence). The CDR3 bases are TGTGCCAGCAGCTTTTCACAGGGGGGAACTGAAGCTTTCTTT. This encodes CASSFSQGGTEAFF.

This chain joins TRBV7-9 and TRBJ2-2; weak D call: TRBD1 (6 bases). Germline CDR1 and CDR2: SEHNR and FQNEAQ (reference sequence). V gave up 5 bases and J gave up 6 bases, with 13 bases separating them. This CDR3 has 14 amino acids. The CDR3 is CASSLQGNAGELFF. The DNA for the CDR3 is TGTGCCAGCAGCCTACAGGGAAACGCCGGGGAGCTGTTTTTT. Drawing the rest from reference TRBV7-9 and TRBJ2-2, the complete variable domain is DTGVSQNPRHKITKRGQNVTFRCDPISEHNRLYWYRQTLGQGPEFLTYFQNEAQLEKSRLLSDRFSAERPKGSFSTLEIQRTEQGDSAMYLCASSLQGNAGELFFGEGSRLTVL.

This clone has only a few counts. This chain joins TRBV4-1 and TRBJ2-7; a possible D gene is TRBD1 (5 bases). Per germline, CDR1 MGHRA and CDR2 YSYEKL. The CDR3 contains 17 residues. Trimming cost V 1 base and J 4 bases, with 20 bases left between them. For the CDR3, the DNA is TGCGCCAGCAGCCAAGTTTATGGTGCAGGGCCAATTTACGAGCAGTACTTC. Translating it yields CASSQVYGAGPIYEQYF.

V gene TRBV11-2 combines with J gene TRBJ1-4; a possible D gene is TRBD1 (6 bases). Deletions cut 5 bases from V and 7 bases from J, with 17 bases between. Germline loops: CDR1 SGHAT, CDR2 FQNNGV. The CDR3 contains 15 residues. The CDR3 sequence: CASSPLVGTSEKLFF. The DNA of the CDR3 is TGTGCCAGCAGCCCCCTGGTGGGGACATCTGAAAAACTGTTTTTT.

This rearrangement joins TRBV5-1 to TRBJ2-5; D perhaps matches TRBD1 (5 bases). CDR3 length: 13 amino acids. The germline V gene encodes CDR1 SGHRS and CDR2 YFSETQ. The V end was cut by 4 bases, the J end by 2 bases, with 9 bases between. CDR3 sequence: CASSIRQQETQYF. CDR3 sequence (DNA): TGCGCCAGCAGCATCCGACAGCAAGAGACCCAGTACTTC.

CDR3 sequence reads: CASSQGTQANTGELFF. CDR3 in DNA: TGCGCCAGCAGCCAAGGGACCCAGGCGAACACCGGGGAGCTGTTTTTT. The genes are TRBV4-3 and TRBJ2-2, with D unclear. The germline V gene encodes CDR1 LGHNA and CDR2 YSLEER. Trimming cost V 1 base and J 0 bases, with 9 bases left between them. This CDR3 spans 16 amino acids.

This chain joins TRBV19 and TRBJ2-3; 8 bases are shared with TRBD2. This CDR3 is built from 14 residues. Germline V gene data show CDR1 as LNHDA and CDR2 as SQIVND (reference sequence). J lost 7 bases, V lost 5 bases, and 8 bases had no gene match. The CDR3 DNA reads TGTGCCAGTAGTTTCTCGGGACTAGTATATACGCAGTATTTT. This sequence encodes CASSFSGLVYTQYF.

The V call is TRBV19, the J call TRBJ1-5; no firm D call. CDR3 length: 17 residues. Germline V gene sequence: CDR1 LNHDA, CDR2 SQIVND (reference sequence). The V and J ends lost 4 bases and 2 bases respectively, with 18 bases between them. The CDR3 sequence is CASSNDWVGEGNQPQHF. In nucleotides, the CDR3 is TGTGCCAGTAGTAATGACTGGGTCGGGGAGGGCAATCAGCCCCAGCATTTT.

A few counts support this clone. Other DNA sequences within the sample encode an identical CDR3. The chain joins TRBV28 to TRBJ1-2; 7 bases are a match to TRBD1. This CDR3 spans 13 amino acids. Germline CDR1 is MDHEN and CDR2 is SYDVKM. Trimming cost V 4 bases and J 2 bases; bases outside gene matches: 1. The CDR3 sequence: CASSSQGNYGYTF. The CDR3 DNA follows: TGTGCCAGCAGTTCACAGGGGAACTATGGCTACACCTTC.

The DNA for the CDR3 is TGTGCCAGCAGCTTGGGTTTGGGCTCCTACAATGAGCAGTTCTTC. Translated, it gives CASSLGLGSYNEQFF. V usage is TRBV11-2 and J usage is TRBJ2-1, with D hard to call. V was trimmed by 3 bases and J by 0 bases, leaving 9 bases between them. Germline CDR1 is SGHAT and CDR2 is FQNNGV. The CDR3 is 15 residues long.

This chain uses TRBV19 with TRBJ1-5, with a possible D match to TRBD1 (5 bases). The CDR3 runs 13 residues. V was shortened by 10 bases and J by 5 bases, with 15 bases between the two germline ends. Germline CDR1 and CDR2: LNHDA and SQIVND (reference sequence). As DNA, the CDR3 is TGTGCCACAACGGTGACCAGGGATCAGCCCCAGCATTTT. This gives the protein CATTVTRDQPQHF.

The CDR3: CASSPDRGSRTEAFF. Here the CDR3 DNA reads TGTGCCAGCAGCCCCGACAGGGGGAGTCGCACTGAAGCTTTCTTT. V and J are TRBV27 and TRBJ1-1, with 9 bases identical to TRBD1. In germline, CDR1 is MNHEY, CDR2 SMNVEV (reference sequence). The CDR3 extends over 15 amino acids. Unmatched junction bases numbered 9, after V lost 6 bases and J lost 4 bases.

V gene TRBV10-3 combines with J gene TRBJ1-4; 9 bases align to TRBD1. This CDR3 region has 13 residues. V lost 10 bases, J lost 8 bases, and 8 bases stayed unmatched. CDR1 ENHRY and CDR2 SYGVKD come from the germline V gene. CDR3 sequence: CATRGTGNEKLFF. CDR3 nucleotide sequence: TGTGCCACTAGGGGGACAGGGAACGAAAAACTGTTTTTT.

The chain combines TRBV19 with TRBJ1-5, with 7 bases matching TRBD1. Germline-derived CDR1 and CDR2 are LNHDA and SQIVND (reference sequence). CDR3 length: 17 residues. J lost 1 base, V lost 1 base, and 7 bases had no gene match. The CDR3 is CASSIVGQAWSNQPQHF. Here the CDR3 DNA reads TGTGCCAGTAGTATAGTCGGACAGGCATGGAGCAATCAGCCCCAGCATTTT.

This sequence joins TRBV5-1 and TRBJ2-2, with 8 bases lining up with TRBD1. Unmatched junction bases numbered 4, after V lost 3 bases and J lost 3 bases. The CDR3 has 15 amino acids. Per germline, CDR1 SGHRS and CDR2 YFSETQ. For the CDR3, the DNA is TGCGCCAGCAGCTCTATGACAGGGGACACCGGGGAGCTGTTTTTT. Amino acids: CASSSMTGDTGELFF.

Details on this clone: The germline gene is not matched at one end of the junction; a read error may be the cause. This chain connects TRBV20-1 to TRBJ2-1, with 8 bases identical to TRBD1. From germline, CDR1 is DFQATT and CDR2 SNEGSKA (reference sequence). CDR3 length: 11 residues. CDR3 sequence reads: CSAKDRGQAVF. The DNA for the CDR3 is TGCAGTGCTAAAGACAGGGGCCAAGCGGTCTTC.

This sequence joins TRBV4-3 and TRBJ2-5, with 10 bases identical to TRBD1. The V segment lost 3 bases and the J segment 6 bases; nucleotides outside the gene matches: 13. This CDR3 has 17 amino acids. Germline assignment: CDR1 LGHNA and CDR2 YSLEER. In DNA form, the CDR3 reads TGCGCCAGCAGCCATCCCCCGGGGGGACAGGGGAACCAGACCCAGTACTTC. Protein: CASSHPPGGQGNQTQYF.

This chain connects TRBV11-3 to TRBJ2-5; 8 nucleotides line up with TRBD2. After removal of 1 base from V and 11 bases from J, the junction contained 6 bases not matched to a gene. From germline, CDR1 is SGHNT and CDR2 YENEEA. The CDR3 is 13 amino acids. The CDR3 sequence: CASSLGYQREQYF. DNA for the CDR3: TGTGCCAGCAGCTTAGGTTACCAGCGGGAGCAGTACTTC.

This sequence joins TRBV30 and TRBJ2-7, with TRBD2 as a possible D gene (6 bases). The germline V gene encodes CDR1 GTSNPN and CDR2 SVGIG (reference sequence). This CDR3 spans 13 amino acids. Between the trimmed V and J ends, which lost 5 bases and 2 bases, there was a span of 13 bases. CDR3 nucleotide sequence: TGTGCCTGGTCTCGCGGGACCCCCTACGAGCAGTACTTC. Translation gives CAWSRGTPYEQYF. Full variable domain (remainder filled in from reference TRBV30 and TRBJ2-7): SQTIHQWPATLVQPVGSPLSLECTVEGTSNPNLYWYRQAAGRGLQLLFYSVGIGQISSEVPQNLSASRPQDRQFILSSKKLLLSDSGFYLCAWSRGTPYEQYFGPGTRLTVT.

V and J are TRBV18 and TRBJ1-6; no definite D call. The CDR3 runs to 13 residues. Trimming took 4 bases from V and 8 from J, leaving 9 bases between them. The germline V gene has CDR1 KGHSH and CDR2 LQKENI. CDR3 region: CASSQGIDSPLHF. The CDR3, as DNA: TGTGCCAGCTCACAAGGGATTGATTCACCCCTCCACTTT. Together with reference TRBV18 and TRBJ1-6, the CDR3 gives the full variable domain: NAGVMQNPRHLVRRRGQEARLRCSPMKGHSHVYWYRQLPEEGLKFMVYLQKENIIDESGMPKERFSAEFPKEGPSILRIQQVVRGDSAAYFCASSQGIDSPLHFGNGTRLTVT.

CDR3 coding DNA: TGTGCCAGCAGTTTATGGGAGGGTGAGACTGAAGCTTTCTTT. As protein: CASSLWEGETEAFF. This chain joins TRBV28 and TRBJ1-1; D gene unclear. Germline CDR1 MDHEN, CDR2 SYDVKM. V lost 0 bases and J lost 5, with 10 bases in between. The CDR3 is 14 residues long.

This clone was seen a single time. This chain links TRBV29-1 with TRBJ2-1; TRBD2 matches at 11 bases. CDR1 SQVTM and CDR2 ANQGSEA come from the germline V gene. The CDR3 covers 14 residues. V was clipped by 8 bases and J by 10 bases; unmatched bases: 13. CDR3 region: CSSGLAGPFREQFF. CDR3 sequence (DNA): TGCAGCTCCGGACTAGCGGGCCCCTTTAGGGAGCAGTTCTTC.

The chain has TRBV5-8 and TRBJ1-1, with D perhaps TRBD1 (5 bases). Per the germline V gene, CDR1 is SGHTS and CDR2 is YDEGEE. This CDR3 spans 15 amino acids. V was trimmed by 2 bases and J by 5 bases, leaving 16 bases between them. CDR3 loop: CASSFAGRTDTEAFF. The CDR3 nucleotides read TGTGCCAGCAGCTTCGCAGGGCGAACGGATACTGAAGCTTTCTTT.

The J gene is TRBJ2-3, the V gene TRBV5-4; D is possibly TRBD1 (6 bases). This CDR3 spans 14 amino acids. Germline-derived CDR1 and CDR2 are SGHNT and YYREEE (reference sequence). V lost 4 bases and J 2 bases, leaving 11 bases between the germline ends. DNA of the CDR3: TGTGCCAGCAGCCGGACAGAGGTCACAGATACGCAGTATTTT. It yields the protein CASSRTEVTDTQYF.

The chain carries TRBV5-1 and TRBJ2-7; TRBD1 matches 10 bases. Unmatched junction bases numbered 9, after V lost 6 bases and J lost 3 bases. Looked up from germline, CDR1 is SGHRS and CDR2 is YFSETQ. The CDR3 spans 15 residues. The CDR3 region is CASTPWGTGDYEQYF. The CDR3 coding sequence is TGCGCCAGCACCCCGTGGGGGACAGGGGACTACGAGCAGTACTTC. Full variable domain (missing parts from reference TRBV5-1 and TRBJ2-7): KAGVTQTPRYLIKTRGQQVTLSCSPISGHRSVSWYQQTPGQGLQFLFEYFSETQRNKGNFPGRFSGRQFSNSRSEMNVSTLELGDSALYLCASTPWGTGDYEQYFGPGTRLTVT.

The V call is TRBV19, the J call TRBJ1-2, with TRBD1 matching over 7 bases. Trimming took 7 bases from V and 5 from J; bases not matched to a gene: 4. The CDR3 runs to 12 residues. Germline V gene lookup returns CDR1 LNHDA and CDR2 SQIVND (reference sequence). The CDR3 sequence is CASMTGTYGYTF. The DNA for the CDR3 is TGTGCCAGTATGACAGGGACATATGGCTACACCTTC.

This sequence joins TRBV6-4 and TRBJ1-6; TRBD1 aligns across 9 bases. The CDR3 is made up of 16 amino acids. J gave up 7 bases and V 6 bases, and 10 bases lay outside the gene matches. Per germline, CDR1 MRHNA and CDR2 SNTAGT. CDR3 nucleotides: TGTGCCAGCAGGGCAGACAGGGGGAGTACGAATTCACCCCTCCACTTT. It yields the protein CASRADRGSTNSPLHF.

The V gene is TRBV27, the J gene TRBJ1-4; 11 positions agree with TRBD1. J gave up 10 bases and V 4 bases, and 5 bases lay outside the gene matches. Germline-derived CDR1 and CDR2 are MNHEY and SMNVEV (reference sequence). The CDR3 has 14 residues. The CDR3 region is CASSSDRGRGKLFF. CDR3 sequence (DNA): TGTGCCAGCAGTTCGGACAGGGGGCGGGGAAAACTGTTTTTT.